One sample yielded the 7 T cell receptor beta chains listed below, sequenced in a study of cytomegalovirus exposure and HLA in healthy donors. PCR primers comprised 60 Vbeta and 13 Jbeta primers. Generated by immunoSEQ multiplex PCR, the TCRdb table keeps only in-frame clones and is missing some. The data show about 140,000 clones, around three quarters seen once. The sequenced material came from PBMCs. All receptors come from a woman aged 40 to 49 in good health and CMV-seropositive.

The chain links TRBV30 to TRBJ2-7, with D unresolved. CDR3 length: 12 residues. Trimming removed 6 bases at V and 0 bases at J, with 9 bases between. Germline V gives CDR1 GTSNPN, CDR2 SVGIG (reference sequence). The CDR3 reads CACGWSSYEQYF. CDR3 DNA sequence: TGTGCCTGCGGGTGGAGCTCCTACGAGCAGTACTTC.

The chain links TRBV4-1 to TRBJ1-2, with 10 bases matching TRBD1. The CDR3 is 18 amino acids. V shed 0 bases, J shed 3 bases, and the junction held 10 bases outside the gene matches. The germline gives CDR1 MGHRA, CDR2 YSYEKL. The chain's CDR3 is CASSQDLGQGLIDYGYTF. For the CDR3, the DNA is TGCGCCAGCAGCCAAGACCTGGGACAGGGGTTGATTGACTATGGCTACACCTTC.

The chain employs TRBV27 and TRBJ1-2; D is possibly TRBD1 (6 bases). Germline lookup yields CDR1 MNHEY and CDR2 SMNVEV (reference sequence). This CDR3 region has 14 residues. Between the trimmed V and J ends, which lost 8 bases and 4 bases, there was a span of 17 bases. CDR3 nucleotides: TGTGCCAGCGCCCGGGGGGGCTGGGGCTATGGCTACACCTTC. Translation gives CASARGGWGYGYTF.

The rearrangement joins TRBV5-1 to TRBJ2-5; 9 positions match TRBD2. Germline assignment: CDR1 SGHRS and CDR2 YFSETQ. This CDR3 region has 16 residues. Trimming removed 1 base from V and 1 base from J; junction bases left unmatched: 5. CDR3 in amino acids: CASSLWSSGTQETQYF. CDR3 DNA sequence: TGCGCCAGCAGCTTGTGGTCTAGCGGGACCCAAGAGACCCAGTACTTC.

This chain uses TRBV6-1 with TRBJ2-3; 9 nucleotides align to TRBD1. Germline trimming cut 0 bases from V and 2 bases from J; bases unmatched to any gene: 6. Looked up from germline, CDR1 is MNHNS and CDR2 is SASEGT. The CDR3 consists of 17 residues. The CDR3: CASSEAPGTGLTDTQYF. CDR3 DNA sequence: TGTGCCAGCAGTGAAGCCCCGGGGACAGGGCTCACAGATACGCAGTATTTT.

As DNA, the CDR3 is TGTGCCAGCAACGGTCAGGACTCGATGGCGGGGGAGCAGTACTTC. Translated, it gives CASNGQDSMAGEQYF. The chain recombines TRBV27 with TRBJ2-7, with D possibly being TRBD2 (6 bases). CDR1 MNHEY and CDR2 SMNVEV come from the germline V gene (reference sequence). The length of the CDR3 is 15 residues. V shed 7 bases and J shed 7 bases, with 23 bases lying between them.

The rearrangement joins TRBV10-3 to TRBJ2-2, with 9 bases identical to TRBD2. The CDR3 is made up of 14 amino acids. V trimming: 3 bases; J trimming: 6 bases; junction bases outside the gene matches: 2. CDR1 is ENHRY, CDR2 SYGVKD, per germline. CDR3 residues: CAISDGTSPGELFF. CDR3 bases: TGTGCCATCAGTGACGGGACTAGCCCCGGGGAGCTGTTTTTT.